Listed here are 3 T cell receptor beta chains from one sample, sequenced in a study of blood T cell repertoires in COVID-19 (dated by TCRdb to the early 2020s). Library method: the immunoSEQ multiplex PCR assay. Not all clones reach the TCRdb copy of this immuneACCESS table, which keeps in-frame sequences only. Checked studies attribute under half of the gap to unresolved V genes and leave the rest unexplained. Across this sample there are roughly 160,000 clones, with 84% seen only once. The biggest ten clones account for 14% of the sample. Sample: peripheral blood. The receptors come from a young man with active or convalescent COVID-19.

The V call is TRBV5-5, the J call TRBJ2-4, with a weak D call TRBD1 (5 bases). Trimming pared 3 bases from V and 0 bases from J, leaving 13 bases between. This CDR3 is 16 amino acids long. Germline-derived CDR1 and CDR2 are SGHKS and YYEKEE (reference sequence). CDR3 sequence: CASSSGPGLAKNIQYF. CDR3 nucleotide sequence: TGTGCCAGCAGCTCTGGGCCAGGGCTAGCCAAAAACATTCAGTACTTC.

The chain uses TRBV11-1 and TRBJ2-7; 7 bases map to TRBD1. Germline loops: CDR1 SGHAT, CDR2 FQDESV (reference sequence). V trimming: 5 bases; J trimming: 7 bases; junction bases outside the gene matches: 11. The CDR3 sequence is 14 residues long. CDR3 amino acids: CASSRRQGTGEQYF. CDR3 bases: TGTGCCAGCAGCCGCAGACAGGGTACGGGGGAGCAGTACTTC.

The chain carries TRBV12-3 or TRBV12-4 and TRBJ2-2; D is ambiguous. Trimming shortened V by 4 bases and J by 4 bases, and 7 bases separated the two germline ends. This CDR3 has 13 amino acids. The CDR3 coding sequence is TGTGCCAGCAGTTCCCGGAGCACCGGGGAGCTGTTTTTT. It codes for CASSSRSTGELFF.